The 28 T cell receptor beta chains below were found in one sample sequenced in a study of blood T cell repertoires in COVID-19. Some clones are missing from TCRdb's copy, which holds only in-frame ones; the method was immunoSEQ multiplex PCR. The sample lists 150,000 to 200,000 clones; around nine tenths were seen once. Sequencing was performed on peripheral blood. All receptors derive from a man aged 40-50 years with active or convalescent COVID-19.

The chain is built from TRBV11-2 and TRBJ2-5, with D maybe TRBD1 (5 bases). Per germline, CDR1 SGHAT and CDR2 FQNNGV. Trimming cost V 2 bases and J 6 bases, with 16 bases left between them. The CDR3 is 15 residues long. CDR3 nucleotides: TGTGCCAGCAGCTTACATGGGTCAGGGTCGAAGACCCAGTACTTC. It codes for CASSLHGSGSKTQYF. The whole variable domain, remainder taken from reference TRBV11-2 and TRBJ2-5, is EAGVAQSPRYKIIEKRQSVAFWCNPISGHATLYWYQQILGQGPKLLIQFQNNGVVDDSQLPKDRFSAERLKGVDSTLKIQPAKLEDSAVYLCASSLHGSGSKTQYFGPGTRLLVL.

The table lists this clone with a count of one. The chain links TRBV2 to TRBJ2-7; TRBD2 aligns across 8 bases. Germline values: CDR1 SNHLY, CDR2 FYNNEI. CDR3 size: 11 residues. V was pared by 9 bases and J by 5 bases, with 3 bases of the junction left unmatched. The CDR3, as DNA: TGTGCCAGTGGACTAGCCCACGAGCAGTACTTC. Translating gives CASGLAHEQYF.

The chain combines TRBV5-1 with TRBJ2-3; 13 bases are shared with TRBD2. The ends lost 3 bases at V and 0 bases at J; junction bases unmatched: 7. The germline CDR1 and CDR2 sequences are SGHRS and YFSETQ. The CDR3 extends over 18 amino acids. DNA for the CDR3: TGCGCCAGCAGCTCTAGACTAGCGGGGGGTACTAGCACAGATACGCAGTATTTT. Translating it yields CASSSRLAGGTSTDTQYF.

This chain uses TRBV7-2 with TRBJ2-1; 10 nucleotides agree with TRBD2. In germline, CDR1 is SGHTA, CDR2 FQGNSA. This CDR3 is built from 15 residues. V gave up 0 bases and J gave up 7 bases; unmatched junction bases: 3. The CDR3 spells CASSLASGRRNEQFF. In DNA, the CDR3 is TGTGCCAGCAGCTTAGCTAGCGGGAGGCGGAATGAGCAGTTCTTC.

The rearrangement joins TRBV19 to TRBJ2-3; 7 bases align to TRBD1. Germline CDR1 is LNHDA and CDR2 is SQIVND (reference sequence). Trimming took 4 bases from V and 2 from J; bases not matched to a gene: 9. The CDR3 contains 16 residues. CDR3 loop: CASSTGQGVVTDTQYF. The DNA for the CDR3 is TGTGCCAGTAGTACGGGGCAGGGGGTAGTCACAGATACGCAGTATTTT.

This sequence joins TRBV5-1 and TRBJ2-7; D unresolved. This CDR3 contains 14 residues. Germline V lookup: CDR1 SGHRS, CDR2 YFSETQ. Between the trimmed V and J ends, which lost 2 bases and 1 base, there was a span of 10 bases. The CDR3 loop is CASSLQSTSYEQYF. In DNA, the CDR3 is TGCGCCAGCAGCTTACAGTCTACGTCCTACGAGCAGTACTTC.

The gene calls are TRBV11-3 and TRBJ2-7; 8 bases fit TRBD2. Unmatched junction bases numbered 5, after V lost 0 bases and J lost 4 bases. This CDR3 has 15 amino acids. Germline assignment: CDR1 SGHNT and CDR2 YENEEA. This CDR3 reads CASSLDTAGVYEQYF. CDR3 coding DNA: TGTGCCAGCAGCTTAGATACAGCGGGAGTGTACGAGCAGTACTTC.

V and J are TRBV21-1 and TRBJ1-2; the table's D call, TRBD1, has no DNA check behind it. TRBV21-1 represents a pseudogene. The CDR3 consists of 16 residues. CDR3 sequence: CASSNKSRDSLYGYTF. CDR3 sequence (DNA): TGTGCCAGCAGCAATAAAAGCCGGGACAGCCTCTATGGCTACACCTTC.

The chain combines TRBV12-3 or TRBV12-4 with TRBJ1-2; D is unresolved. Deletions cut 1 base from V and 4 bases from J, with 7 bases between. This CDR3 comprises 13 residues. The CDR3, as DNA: TGTGCCAGCAGTTTAGGGGGAGTCTATGGCTACACCTTC. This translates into CASSLGGVYGYTF.

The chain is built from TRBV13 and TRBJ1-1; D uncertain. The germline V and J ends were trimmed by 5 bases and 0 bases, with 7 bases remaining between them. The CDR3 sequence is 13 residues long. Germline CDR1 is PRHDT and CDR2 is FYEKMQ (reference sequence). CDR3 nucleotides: TGTGCCAGCAGCGGAGGGATGAACACTGAAGCTTTCTTT. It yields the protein CASSGGMNTEAFF.

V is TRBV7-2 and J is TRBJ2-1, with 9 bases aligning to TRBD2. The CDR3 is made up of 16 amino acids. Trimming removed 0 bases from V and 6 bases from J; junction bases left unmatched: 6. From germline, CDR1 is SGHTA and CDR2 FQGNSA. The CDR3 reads CASSLAEAGGRNEQFF. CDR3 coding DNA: TGTGCCAGCAGCTTAGCGGAGGCGGGAGGGCGCAATGAGCAGTTCTTC.

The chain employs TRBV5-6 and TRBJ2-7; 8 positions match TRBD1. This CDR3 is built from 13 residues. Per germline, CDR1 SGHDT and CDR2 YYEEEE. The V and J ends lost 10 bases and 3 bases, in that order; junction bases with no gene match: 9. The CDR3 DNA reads TGTGCCTCGGCGGACAGGGTACGCTACGAGCAGTACTTC. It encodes CASADRVRYEQYF.

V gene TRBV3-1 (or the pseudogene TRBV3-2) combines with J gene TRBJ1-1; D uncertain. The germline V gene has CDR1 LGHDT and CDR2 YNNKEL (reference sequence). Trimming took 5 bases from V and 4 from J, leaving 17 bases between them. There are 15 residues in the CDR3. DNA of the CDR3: TGTGCCAGCAGCTTGCTGGGAGGACTTAGCACTGAAGCTTTCTTT. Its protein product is CASSLLGGLSTEAFF.

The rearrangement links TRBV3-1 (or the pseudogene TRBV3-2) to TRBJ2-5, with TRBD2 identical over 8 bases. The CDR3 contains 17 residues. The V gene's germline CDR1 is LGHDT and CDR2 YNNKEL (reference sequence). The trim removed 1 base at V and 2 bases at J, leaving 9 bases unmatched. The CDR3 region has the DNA TGTGCCAGCAGCCAAGTCTGGGTTAGCGGGGAACAAGAGACCCAGTACTTC. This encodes CASSQVWVSGEQETQYF.

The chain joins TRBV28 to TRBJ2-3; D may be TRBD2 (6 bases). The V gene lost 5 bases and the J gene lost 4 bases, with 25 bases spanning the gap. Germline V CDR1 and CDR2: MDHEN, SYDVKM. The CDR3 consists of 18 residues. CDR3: CASSAGAGNLILPDTQYF. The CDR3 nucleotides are TGTGCCAGCAGTGCTGGGGCGGGAAATCTTATATTGCCAGATACGCAGTATTTT.

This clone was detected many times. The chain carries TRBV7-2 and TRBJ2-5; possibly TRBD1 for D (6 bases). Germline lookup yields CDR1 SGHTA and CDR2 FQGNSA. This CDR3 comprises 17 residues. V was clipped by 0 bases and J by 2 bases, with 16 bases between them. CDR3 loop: CASSLAGTRSWQETQYF. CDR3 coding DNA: TGTGCCAGCAGCTTAGCGGGGACACGGTCGTGGCAAGAGACCCAGTACTTC.

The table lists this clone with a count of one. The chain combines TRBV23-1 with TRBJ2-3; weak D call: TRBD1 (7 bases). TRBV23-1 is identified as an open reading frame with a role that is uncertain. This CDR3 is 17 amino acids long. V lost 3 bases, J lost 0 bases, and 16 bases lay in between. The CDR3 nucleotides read TGCGCCAGCAGTCAGAAACCGGAGGGGGCTAGCACAGATACGCAGTATTTT. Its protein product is CASSQKPEGASTDTQYF.

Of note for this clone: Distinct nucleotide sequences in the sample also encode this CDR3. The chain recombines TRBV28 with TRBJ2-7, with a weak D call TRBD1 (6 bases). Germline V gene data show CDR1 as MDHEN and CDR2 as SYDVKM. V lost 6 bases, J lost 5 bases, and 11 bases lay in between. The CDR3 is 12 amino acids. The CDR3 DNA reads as TGTGCCAGCAGGATGACAGGAAACGAGCAGTACTTC. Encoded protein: CASRMTGNEQYF.

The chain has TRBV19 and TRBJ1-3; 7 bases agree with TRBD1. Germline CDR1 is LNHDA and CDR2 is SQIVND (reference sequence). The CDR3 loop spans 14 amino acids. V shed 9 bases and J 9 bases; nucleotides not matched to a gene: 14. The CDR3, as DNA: TGTGCCAGCCAAAGGGGGCCCGGTTCGACCACCATATATTTT. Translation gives CASQRGPGSTTIYF.

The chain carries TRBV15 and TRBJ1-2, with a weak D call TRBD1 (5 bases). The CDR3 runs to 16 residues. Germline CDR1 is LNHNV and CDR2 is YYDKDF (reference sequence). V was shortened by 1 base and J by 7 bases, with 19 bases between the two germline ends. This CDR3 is CATSRVGREASLGYTF. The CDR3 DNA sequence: TGTGCCACCAGCAGAGTCGGCAGGGAAGCATCCCTTGGCTACACCTTC.

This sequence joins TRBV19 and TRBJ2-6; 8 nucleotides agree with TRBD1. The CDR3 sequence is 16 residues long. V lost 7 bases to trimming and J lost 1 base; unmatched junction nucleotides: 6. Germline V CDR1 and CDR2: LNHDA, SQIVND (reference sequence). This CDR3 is CASMAQGGSGANVLTF. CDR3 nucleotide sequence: TGTGCCAGTATGGCACAGGGGGGATCTGGGGCCAACGTCCTGACTTTC. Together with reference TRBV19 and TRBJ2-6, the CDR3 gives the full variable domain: DGGITQSPKYLFRKEGQNVTLSCEQNLNHDAMYWYRQDPGQGLRLIYYSQIVNDFQKGDIAEGYSVSREKKESFPLTVTSAQKNPTAFYLCASMAQGGSGANVLTFGAGSRLTVL.

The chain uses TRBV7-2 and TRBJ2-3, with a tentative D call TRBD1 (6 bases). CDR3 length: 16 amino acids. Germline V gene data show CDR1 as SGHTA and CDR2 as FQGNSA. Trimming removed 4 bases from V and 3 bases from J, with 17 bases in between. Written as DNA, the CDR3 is TGTGCCAGCAGCTCACCAACTTATAGGGGGACAGATACGCAGTATTTT. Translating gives CASSSPTYRGTDTQYF.

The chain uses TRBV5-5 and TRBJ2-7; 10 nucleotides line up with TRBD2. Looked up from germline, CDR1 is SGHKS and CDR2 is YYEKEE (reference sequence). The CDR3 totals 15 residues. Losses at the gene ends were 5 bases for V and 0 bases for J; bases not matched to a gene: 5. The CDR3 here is CASSPTSGTSYEQYF. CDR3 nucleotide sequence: TGTGCCAGCAGTCCAACTAGCGGGACCTCCTACGAGCAGTACTTC.

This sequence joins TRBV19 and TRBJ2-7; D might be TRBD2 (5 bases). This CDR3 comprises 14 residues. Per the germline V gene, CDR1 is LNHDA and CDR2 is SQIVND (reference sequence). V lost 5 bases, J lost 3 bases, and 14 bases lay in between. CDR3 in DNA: TGTGCCAGTAGTGTACCGGGATCCAACTACGAGCAGTACTTC. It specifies CASSVPGSNYEQYF.

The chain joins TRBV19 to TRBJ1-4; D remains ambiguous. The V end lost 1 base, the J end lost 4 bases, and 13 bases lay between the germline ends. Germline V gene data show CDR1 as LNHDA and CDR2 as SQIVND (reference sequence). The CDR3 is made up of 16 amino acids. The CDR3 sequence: CASSIANGGFNEKLFF. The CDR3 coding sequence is TGTGCCAGTAGTATAGCTAACGGAGGATTTAATGAAAAACTGTTTTTT.

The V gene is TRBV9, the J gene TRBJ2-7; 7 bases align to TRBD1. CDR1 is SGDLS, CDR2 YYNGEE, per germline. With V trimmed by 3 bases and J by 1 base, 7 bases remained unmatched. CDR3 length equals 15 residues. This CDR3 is CASSALPDRSYEQYF. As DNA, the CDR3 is TGTGCCAGCAGCGCTTTACCGGACAGGTCCTACGAGCAGTACTTC.

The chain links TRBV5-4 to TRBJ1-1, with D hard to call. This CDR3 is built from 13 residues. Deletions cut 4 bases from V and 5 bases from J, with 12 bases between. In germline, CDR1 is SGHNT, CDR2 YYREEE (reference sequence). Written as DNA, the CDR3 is TGTGCCAGCAGCCTGGCTATACGTACTGAAGCTTTCTTT. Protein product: CASSLAIRTEAFF.

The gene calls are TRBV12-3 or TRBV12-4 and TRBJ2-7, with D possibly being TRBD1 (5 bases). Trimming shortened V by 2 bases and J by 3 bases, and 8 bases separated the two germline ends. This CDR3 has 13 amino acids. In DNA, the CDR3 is TGTGCCAGCAGTTTAACTACAGGCTACGAGCAGTACTTC. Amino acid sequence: CASSLTTGYEQYF.